Listed here are 18 T cell receptor beta chains from one sample, sequenced in a study of blood T cell repertoires in COVID-19. The method was immunoSEQ multiplex PCR; TCRdb's version includes in-frame clones alone and lacks a portion of them. The repertoire holds around 620,000 clones, with about nine tenths as singletons. Sequencing input: peripheral blood. The receptors stem from a young woman with acute or convalescent COVID-19.

The genes are TRBV2 and TRBJ1-1, with 8 positions matching TRBD1. Unmatched junction bases numbered 11, after V lost 6 bases and J lost 5 bases. The CDR3 has 15 amino acids. CDR1 is SNHLY, CDR2 FYNNEI, per germline. CDR3 DNA: TGTGCCAGCAGCGAGGACAGGGTCGGAGGTACTGAAGCTTTCTTT. Translating it yields CASSEDRVGGTEAFF. The variable domain in full, completed from reference TRBV2 and TRBJ1-1, reads EPEVTQTPSHQVTQMGQEVILRCVPISNHLYFYWYRQILGQKVEFLVSFYNNEISEKSEIFDDQFSVERPDGSNFTLKIRSTKLEDSAMYFCASSEDRVGGTEAFFGQGTRLTVV.

Details on this clone: Within the sample, other DNA sequences also encode this same CDR3. The chain is built from TRBV9 and TRBJ1-2; 8 positions agree with TRBD1. Trimming took 2 bases from V and 4 from J; bases not matched to a gene: 1. This CDR3 spans 13 amino acids. CDR1 and CDR2 (germline): SGDLS, YYNGEE. The CDR3 reads CASSVGQGYGYTF. In DNA, the CDR3 is TGTGCCAGCAGCGTCGGACAGGGCTATGGCTACACCTTC. The complete variable domain, with remaining parts taken from reference TRBV9 and TRBJ1-2, reads DSGVTQTPKHLITATGQRVTLRCSPRSGDLSVYWYQQSLDQGLQFLIQYYNGEERAKGNILERFSAQQFPDLHSELNLSSLELGDSALYFCASSVGQGYGYTFGSGTRLTVV.

The CDR3 loop is CASSFSGGLETQYF. In DNA, the CDR3 is TGCGCCAGCAGCTTCTCAGGGGGCTTGGAGACCCAGTACTTC. The rearrangement links TRBV5-1 to TRBJ2-5; TRBD1 aligns across 8 bases. Trimming took 2 bases from V and 5 from J; bases not matched to a gene: 5. This CDR3 spans 14 amino acids. CDR1 and CDR2 (germline): SGHRS, YFSETQ.

This chain joins TRBV4-1 and TRBJ2-3, with 7 bases fitting TRBD1. CDR3 length: 15 amino acids. Trimming at V came to 1 base and at J to 2 bases, leaving 3 bases not matched to a gene. From germline, CDR1 is MGHRA and CDR2 YSYEKL. This CDR3 reads CASSQVGTVTDTQYF. Written as DNA, the CDR3 is TGCGCCAGCAGCCAAGTCGGGACAGTCACAGATACGCAGTATTTT.

This clone appeared once. V and J are TRBV3-1 (or the pseudogene TRBV3-2) and TRBJ1-2; D ambiguous. There are 15 residues in the CDR3. Trimming left V 0 bases short and J 0 bases short, with 8 bases between. Germline-derived CDR1 and CDR2 are LGHDT and YNNKEL (reference sequence). The CDR3 nucleotides are TGTGCCAGCAGCCAAGACTGGGCTACTAACTATGGCTACACCTTC. Its protein product is CASSQDWATNYGYTF.

This chain connects TRBV27 to TRBJ2-7; 7 nucleotides agree with TRBD1. V gave up 10 bases and J gave up 2 bases; unmatched junction bases: 14. There are 15 residues in the CDR3. The germline gives CDR1 MNHEY, CDR2 SMNVEV (reference sequence). As DNA, the CDR3 is TGTGCCACCAGGAGGACCGGGACAGATACCTACGAGCAGTACTTC. Protein sequence: CATRRTGTDTYEQYF.

The J gene is TRBJ2-2, the V gene TRBV10-3, with 8 positions matching TRBD1. The CDR3 spans 16 residues. Trimming took 4 bases from V and 7 from J; bases not matched to a gene: 11. Germline V CDR1 and CDR2: ENHRY, SYGVKD. Written as DNA, the CDR3 is TGTGCCATCAGTGGGTCCCAGGACAGGGCAAACGGGGAGCTGTTTTTT. Its translation is CAISGSQDRANGELFF.

This rearrangement joins TRBV3-1 (or the pseudogene TRBV3-2) to TRBJ1-1, with D maybe TRBD1 (5 bases). V was shortened by 5 bases and J by 4 bases, with 11 bases between the two germline ends. CDR1 is LGHDT, CDR2 YNNKEL, per germline (reference sequence). The CDR3 is 13 residues long. The CDR3 DNA is TGTGCCAGCAGCAATAACAGGTTCACTGAAGCTTTCTTT. Its translation: CASSNNRFTEAFF.

This rearrangement joins TRBV15 to TRBJ1-6; D is ambiguous. Deletions cut 1 base from V and 8 bases from J, with 27 bases between. In germline, CDR1 is LNHNV, CDR2 YYDKDF (reference sequence). The CDR3 runs 20 residues. CDR3 nucleotides: TGTGCCACCAGCAGAGGGGTCGACGGGAGCCGGGAGATCCGTGATTCACCCCTCCACTTT. Encoded protein: CATSRGVDGSREIRDSPLHF. Full variable domain (remainder filled in from reference TRBV15 and TRBJ1-6): DAMVIQNPRYQVTQFGKPVTLSCSQTLNHNVMYWYQQKSSQAPKLLFHYYDKDFNNEADTPDNFQSRRPNTSFCFLDIRSPGLGDTAMYLCATSRGVDGSREIRDSPLHFGNGTRLTVT.

The chain joins TRBV4-3 to TRBJ1-3; no clear D. CDR3 length equals 14 residues. Germline values: CDR1 LGHNA, CDR2 YSLEER. V lost 4 bases and J 4 bases, leaving 11 bases between the germline ends. In nucleotides, the CDR3 is TGCGCCAGCAGCCGAGGCTTAATCGGAAACACCATATATTTT. Its protein is CASSRGLIGNTIYF.

The chain's CDR3 is CASSFRTSYSTGELFF. Here the CDR3 DNA reads TGTGCCAGCAGCTTCCGGACTAGCTACTCGACCGGGGAGCTGTTTTTT. This sequence joins TRBV9 and TRBJ2-2, with 8 bases identical to TRBD2. The CDR3 sequence is 16 residues long. Germline values: CDR1 SGDLS, CDR2 YYNGEE. The J segment lost 5 bases and the V segment lost 4 bases, leaving 10 bases of the junction unmatched.

This chain links TRBV7-8 with TRBJ2-1; maybe TRBD1 (6 bases). Germline assignment: CDR1 SGHVS and CDR2 FQNEAQ. The CDR3 sequence is 12 residues long. V was pared by 5 bases and J by 10 bases, with 12 bases between. As DNA, the CDR3 is TGTGCCAGCAGCCCACAGGGATCGGAGCAGTTCTTC. This gives the protein CASSPQGSEQFF. Full variable domain (missing parts from reference TRBV7-8 and TRBJ2-1): GAGVSQSPRYKVAKRGQDVALRCDPISGHVSLFWYQQALGQGPEFLTYFQNEAQLDKSGLPSDRFFAERPEGSVSTLKIQRTQQEDSAVYLCASSPQGSEQFFGPGTRLTVL.

V usage is TRBV24-1 and J usage is TRBJ1-4, with 7 bases matching TRBD1. The CDR3 is 13 residues long. V lost 7 bases, J lost 5 bases, and 3 bases stayed unmatched. From germline, CDR1 is KGHDR and CDR2 SFDVKD. CDR3 region: CATRGQINEKLFF. The DNA for the CDR3 is TGTGCCACCAGGGGACAGATAAATGAAAAACTGTTTTTT.

CDR3 nucleotides: TGTGCCAGCAGCCAAGATGGCGCGGGGATGAGGGGGCAGTACTTC. It encodes CASSQDGAGMRGQYF. The rearrangement uses TRBV4-2 and TRBJ2-7; possible D gene TRBD2, 6 bases. Per germline, CDR1 LGHNA and CDR2 YNFKEQ. This CDR3 is built from 15 residues. V was trimmed by 0 bases and J by 9 bases, leaving 18 bases between them.

This chain connects TRBV7-8 to TRBJ2-7, with D tentatively TRBD2 (6 bases). Looked up from germline, CDR1 is SGHVS and CDR2 is FQNEAQ. V dropped 0 bases and J dropped 6 bases, with 15 bases sitting between them. The CDR3 is made up of 15 amino acids. The CDR3 bases are TGTGCCAGCAGCTTAGCGGAGGGCGGGCTAAGCGAGCAGTACTTC. Translating gives CASSLAEGGLSEQYF.

This chain links TRBV5-1 with TRBJ2-5, with D perhaps TRBD1 (5 bases). With 3 bases removed from V and 2 bases from J, the gap between germline ends came to 8 bases. There are 13 residues in the CDR3. Germline V gene sequence: CDR1 SGHRS, CDR2 YFSETQ. CDR3 region: CASSSRAQETQYF. CDR3 sequence (DNA): TGCGCCAGCAGCTCCAGGGCTCAAGAGACCCAGTACTTC.

On this clone: Other DNA sequences in the same sample also yield this CDR3. This sequence joins TRBV6-5 and TRBJ1-2; D gene unclear. Germline loops: CDR1 MNHEY, CDR2 SVGAGI. The CDR3 consists of 14 residues. The ends were cut back, 2 bases at V and 4 bases at J, with 11 bases in the middle. CDR3 sequence (DNA): TGTGCCAGCAGTTACCTCGATCGGGGCTATGGCTACACCTTC. It is translated as CASSYLDRGYGYTF.

V is TRBV6-5 and J is TRBJ2-7; 9 bases agree with TRBD1. Germline V gene sequence: CDR1 MNHEY, CDR2 SVGAGI. This CDR3 spans 15 amino acids. Trimming at V came to 6 bases and at J to 0 bases, leaving 6 bases not matched to a gene. CDR3 sequence (DNA): TGTGCCAGCAGACCGGACAGGGGTCACTCCTACGAGCAGTACTTC. This gives the protein CASRPDRGHSYEQYF.